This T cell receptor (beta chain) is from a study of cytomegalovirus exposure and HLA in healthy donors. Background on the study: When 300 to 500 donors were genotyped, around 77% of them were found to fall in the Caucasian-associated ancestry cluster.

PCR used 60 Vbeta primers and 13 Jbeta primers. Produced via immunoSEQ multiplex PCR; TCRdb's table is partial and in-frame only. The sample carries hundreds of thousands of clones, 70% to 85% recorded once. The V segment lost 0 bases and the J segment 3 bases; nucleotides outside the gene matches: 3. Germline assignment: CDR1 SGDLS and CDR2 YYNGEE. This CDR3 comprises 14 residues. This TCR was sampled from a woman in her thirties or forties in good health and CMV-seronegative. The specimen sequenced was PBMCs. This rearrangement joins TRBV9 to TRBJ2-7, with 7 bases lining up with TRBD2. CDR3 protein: CASSVGGGNYEQYF. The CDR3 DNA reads TGTGCCAGCAGCGTAGGGGGAGGGAACTACGAGCAGTACTTC. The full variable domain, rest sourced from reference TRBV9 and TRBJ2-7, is DSGVTQTPKHLITATGQRVTLRCSPRSGDLSVYWYQQSLDQGLQFLIQYYNGEERAKGNILERFSAQQFPDLHSELNLSSLELGDSALYFCASSVGGGNYEQYFGPGTRLTVT.